Listed here are 8 T cell receptor beta chains from one sample, sequenced in a study of human T cells and chemical hapten exposure. Regarding time point: pre-sensitization, week 0. Indicated treatment: therapeutic diphenylcyclopropenone sensitization with weekly scalp DPC. TCRdb called the RACE reads again in MiXCR, with one record for every CDR3 protein. This sample has more than 150,000 distinct CDR3 sequences, with around 30% found just once. The input for sequencing was whole blood, taken in connection with sensitization to the hapten diphenylcyclopropenone (DPC). The receptors derive from a woman younger than 45 with alopecia areata. Some clones in this sample may be carry-over from other donors' samples.

The chain is built from TRBV7-8 and TRBJ2-1, with D maybe TRBD2 (6 bases). The CDR3 loop spans 12 amino acids. Between the trimmed V and J ends, which lost 1 base and 12 bases, there was a span of 10 bases. Germline CDR1 reads SGHVS; CDR2 reads FQNEAQ. CDR3 sequence: CASSLVAGGQFF. In DNA form, the CDR3 reads TGTGCCAGCAGCTTAGTGGCCGGGGGGCAGTTCTTC.

This clonotype was seen repeatedly, ten times or more. CDR3 residues: CASSLLGNQPQHF. The CDR3 region has the DNA TGTGCCAGCAGTTTATTAGGAAATCAGCCCCAGCATTTT. The chain recombines TRBV28 with TRBJ1-5; D uncertain. Trimming removed 1 base at V and 4 bases at J, with 5 bases between. The CDR3 contains 13 residues. CDR1 and CDR2 (germline): MDHEN, SYDVKM. Variable domain in full (rest from reference TRBV28 and TRBJ1-5): DVKVTQSSRYLVKRTGEKVFLECVQDMDHENMFWYRQDPGLGLRLIYFSYDVKMKEKGDIPEGYSVSREKKERFSLILESASTNQTSMYLCASSLLGNQPQHFGDGTRLSIL.

CDR3 residues: CASSAGQTGEKLFF. CDR3 sequence (DNA): TGTGCCAGCAGCGCTGGACAGACCGGTGAAAAACTGTTTTTT. This chain joins TRBV9 and TRBJ1-4, with D perhaps TRBD1 (6 bases). V was clipped by 3 bases and J by 7 bases, with 13 bases between them. CDR1 and CDR2 (germline): SGDLS, YYNGEE. CDR3 length: 14 residues.

The V call is TRBV28, the J call TRBJ1-2; unclear D gene. V lost 5 bases, J lost 7 bases, and 20 bases lay in between. The CDR3 consists of 15 residues. CDR1 MDHEN and CDR2 SYDVKM come from the germline V gene. This chain's CDR3 is CASSGRGVLGSGYTF. CDR3 nucleotides: TGTGCCAGCAGTGGGAGAGGAGTCTTAGGGTCTGGCTACACCTTC.

This clonotype appeared a few times. The V and J genes are TRBV28 and TRBJ1-5; tentatively, D is TRBD1 (5 bases). The CDR3 is 16 amino acids. V was clipped by 0 bases and J by 5 bases, with 14 bases between them. Germline V gene data show CDR1 as MDHEN and CDR2 as SYDVKM. In DNA form, the CDR3 reads TGTGCCAGCAGTTTATGGGACACTCGGGACTATCAGCCCCAGCATTTT. Its translation is CASSLWDTRDYQPQHF.

The J gene is TRBJ2-2, the V gene TRBV7-9; perhaps TRBD1 as D (6 bases). CDR3 length equals 14 residues. The germline V and J ends were trimmed by 5 bases and 5 bases, with 12 bases remaining between them. Germline CDR1 SEHNR, CDR2 FQNEAQ (reference sequence). In nucleotides, the CDR3 is TGTGCCAGCAGCCCAGGACAGTATACCGGGGAGCTGTTTTTT. Its translation: CASSPGQYTGELFF. The full variable domain, with the rest looked up from reference TRBV7-9 and TRBJ2-2, is DTGVSQNPRHKITKRGQNVTFRCDPISEHNRLYWYRQTLGQGPEFLTYFQNEAQLEKSRLLSDRFSAERPKGSFSTLEIQRTEQGDSAMYLCASSPGQYTGELFFGEGSRLTVL.

This clonotype showed up many times. The gene calls are TRBV6-2 or TRBV6-3 and TRBJ2-1; 10 positions agree with TRBD1. This CDR3 is 14 amino acids long. Germline V gene sequence: CDR1 MNHEY, CDR2 SVGEGT. With V trimmed by 7 bases and J by 5 bases, 5 bases remained unmatched. CDR3 bases: TGTGCCAGCATGGGACAGGGGCTCGACAATGAGCAGTTCTTC. This gives the protein CASMGQGLDNEQFF.

The chain joins TRBV2 to TRBJ1-5, with 10 bases fitting TRBD1. The V and J ends lost 2 bases and 6 bases, in that order; junction bases with no gene match: 4. The CDR3 consists of 15 residues. Germline V gene sequence: CDR1 SNHLY, CDR2 FYNNEI. The CDR3 protein is CASSEMTGGFQPQHF. CDR3 nucleotide sequence: TGTGCCAGCAGTGAAATGACAGGGGGCTTTCAGCCCCAGCATTTT.